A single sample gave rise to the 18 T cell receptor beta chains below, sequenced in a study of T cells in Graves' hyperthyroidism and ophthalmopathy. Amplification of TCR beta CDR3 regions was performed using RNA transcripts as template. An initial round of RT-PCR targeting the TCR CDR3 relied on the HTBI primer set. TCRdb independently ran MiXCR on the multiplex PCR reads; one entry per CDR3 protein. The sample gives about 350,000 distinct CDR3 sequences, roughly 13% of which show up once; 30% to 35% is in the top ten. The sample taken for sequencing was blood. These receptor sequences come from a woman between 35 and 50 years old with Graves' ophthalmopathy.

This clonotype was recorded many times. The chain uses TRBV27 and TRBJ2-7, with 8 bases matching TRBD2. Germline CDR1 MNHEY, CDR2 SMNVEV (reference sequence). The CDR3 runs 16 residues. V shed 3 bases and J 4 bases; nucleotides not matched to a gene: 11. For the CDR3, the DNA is TGTGCCAGCAGTTTTTCTGCGGGAGGTCGGGTTTACGAGCAGTACTTC. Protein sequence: CASSFSAGGRVYEQYF.

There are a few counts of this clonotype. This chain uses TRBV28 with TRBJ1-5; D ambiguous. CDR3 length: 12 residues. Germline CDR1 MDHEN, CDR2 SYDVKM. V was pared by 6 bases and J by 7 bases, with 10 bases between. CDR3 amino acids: CASREIGQPQHF. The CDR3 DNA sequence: TGTGCCAGCAGAGAAATTGGGCAGCCCCAGCATTTT. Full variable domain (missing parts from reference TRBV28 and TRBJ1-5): DVKVTQSSRYLVKRTGEKVFLECVQDMDHENMFWYRQDPGLGLRLIYFSYDVKMKEKGDIPEGYSVSREKKERFSLILESASTNQTSMYLCASREIGQPQHFGDGTRLSIL.

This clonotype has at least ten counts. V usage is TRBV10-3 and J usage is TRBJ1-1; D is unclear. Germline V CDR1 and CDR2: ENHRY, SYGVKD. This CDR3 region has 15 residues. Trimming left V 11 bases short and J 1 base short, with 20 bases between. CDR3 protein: CASKDTRYGNTEAFF. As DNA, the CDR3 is TGTGCCTCCAAAGACACCCGTTACGGGAACACTGAAGCTTTCTTT.

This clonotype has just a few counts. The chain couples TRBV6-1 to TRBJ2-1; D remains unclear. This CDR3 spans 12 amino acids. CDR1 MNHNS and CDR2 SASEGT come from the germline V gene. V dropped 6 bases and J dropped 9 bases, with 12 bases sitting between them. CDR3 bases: TGTGCCAGCAGCTCTCTGGGTCGTGAGCAGTTCTTC. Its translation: CASSSLGREQFF.

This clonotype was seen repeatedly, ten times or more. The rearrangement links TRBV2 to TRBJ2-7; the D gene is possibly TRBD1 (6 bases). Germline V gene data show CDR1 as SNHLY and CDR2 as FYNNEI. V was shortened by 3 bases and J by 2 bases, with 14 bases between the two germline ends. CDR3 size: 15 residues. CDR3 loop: CASSDTRTGTYEQYF. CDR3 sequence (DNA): TGTGCCAGCAGTGACACTCGAACAGGGACCTACGAGCAGTACTTC.

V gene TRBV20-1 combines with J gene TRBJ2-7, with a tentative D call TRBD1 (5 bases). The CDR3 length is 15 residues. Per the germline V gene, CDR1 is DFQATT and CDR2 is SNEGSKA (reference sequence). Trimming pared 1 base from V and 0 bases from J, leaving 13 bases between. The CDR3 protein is CSARAGAPNSYEQYF. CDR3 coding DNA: TGCAGTGCTAGAGCTGGGGCTCCCAACTCCTACGAGCAGTACTTC.

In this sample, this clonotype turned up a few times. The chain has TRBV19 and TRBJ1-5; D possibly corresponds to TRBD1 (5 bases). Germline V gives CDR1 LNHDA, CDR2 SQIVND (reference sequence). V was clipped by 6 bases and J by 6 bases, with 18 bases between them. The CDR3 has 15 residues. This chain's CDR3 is CASRGGAWTFQPQHF. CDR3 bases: TGTGCCAGTAGGGGGGGAGCGTGGACTTTTCAGCCCCAGCATTTT.

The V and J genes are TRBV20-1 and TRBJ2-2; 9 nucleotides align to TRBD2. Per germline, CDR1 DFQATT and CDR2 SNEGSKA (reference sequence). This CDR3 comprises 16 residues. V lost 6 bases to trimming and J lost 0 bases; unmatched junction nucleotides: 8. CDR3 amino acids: CSAALAGSSNTGELFF. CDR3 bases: TGCAGTGCAGCCCTAGCGGGGTCCTCGAACACCGGGGAGCTGTTTTTT.

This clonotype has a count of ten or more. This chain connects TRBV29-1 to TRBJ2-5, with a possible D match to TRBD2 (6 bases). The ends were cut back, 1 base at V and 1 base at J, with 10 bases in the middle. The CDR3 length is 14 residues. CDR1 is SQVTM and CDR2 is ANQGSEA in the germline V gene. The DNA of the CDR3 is TGCAGCGTTGAAGCGGGAGACTTCCAAGAGACCCAGTACTTC. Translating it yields CSVEAGDFQETQYF. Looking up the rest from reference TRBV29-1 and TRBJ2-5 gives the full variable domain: SAVISQKPSRDICQRGTSLTIQCQVDSQVTMMFWYRQQPGQSLTLIATANQGSEATYESGFVIDKFPISRPNLTFSTLTVSNMSPEDSSIYLCSVEAGDFQETQYFGPGTRLLVL.

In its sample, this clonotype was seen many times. The chain's CDR3 is CATGDELGYTF. In DNA, the CDR3 is TGTGCCACCGGGGATGAGCTTGGCTACACCTTC. The V call is TRBV24-1, the J call TRBJ1-2; no reliable D call. Germline V gene data show CDR1 as KGHDR and CDR2 as SFDVKD. The CDR3 covers 11 residues. The ends were cut back, 9 bases at V and 7 bases at J, with 11 bases in the middle.

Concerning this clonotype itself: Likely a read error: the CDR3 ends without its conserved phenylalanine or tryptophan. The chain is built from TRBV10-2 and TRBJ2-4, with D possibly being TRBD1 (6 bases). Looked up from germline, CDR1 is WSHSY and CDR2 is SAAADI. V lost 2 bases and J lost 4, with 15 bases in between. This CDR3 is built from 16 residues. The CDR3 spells CASSEIWQGQKNIQYI. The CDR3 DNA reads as TGCGCCAGCAGTGAGATCTGGCAGGGACAAAAAAACATTCAGTACATC.

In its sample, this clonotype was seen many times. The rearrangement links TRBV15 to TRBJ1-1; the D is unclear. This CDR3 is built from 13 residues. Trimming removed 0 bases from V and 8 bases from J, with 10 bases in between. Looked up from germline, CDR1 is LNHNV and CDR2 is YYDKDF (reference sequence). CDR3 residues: CATSREPALEAFF. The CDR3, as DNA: TGTGCCACCAGCAGAGAGCCCGCACTCGAAGCTTTCTTT.

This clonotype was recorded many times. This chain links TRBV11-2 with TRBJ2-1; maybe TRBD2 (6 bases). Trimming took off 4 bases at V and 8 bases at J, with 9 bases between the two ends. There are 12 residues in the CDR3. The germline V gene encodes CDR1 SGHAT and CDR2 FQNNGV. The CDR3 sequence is CASSSLADEQFF. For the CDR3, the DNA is TGTGCCAGCAGCTCACTAGCAGATGAGCAGTTCTTC.

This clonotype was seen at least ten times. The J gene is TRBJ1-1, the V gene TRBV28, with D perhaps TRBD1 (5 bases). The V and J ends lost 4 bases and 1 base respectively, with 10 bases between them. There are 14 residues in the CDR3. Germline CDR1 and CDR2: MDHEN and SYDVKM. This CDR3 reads CASSSYRRNTEAFF. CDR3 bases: TGTGCCAGCAGTTCTTACAGGCGGAACACTGAAGCTTTCTTT.

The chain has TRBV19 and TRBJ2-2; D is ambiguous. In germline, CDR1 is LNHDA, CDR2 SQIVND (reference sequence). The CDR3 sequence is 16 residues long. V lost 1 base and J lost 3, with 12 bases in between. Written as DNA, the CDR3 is TGTGCCAGTAGTATAGGCCTTAGCTCCCACACCGGGGAGCTGTTTTTT. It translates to CASSIGLSSHTGELFF.

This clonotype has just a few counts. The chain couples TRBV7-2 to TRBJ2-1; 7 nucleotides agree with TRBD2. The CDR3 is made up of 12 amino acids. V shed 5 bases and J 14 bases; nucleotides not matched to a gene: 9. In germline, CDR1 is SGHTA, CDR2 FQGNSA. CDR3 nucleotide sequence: TGTGCCAGCAGCCAGGCCCGGACTAGAGAGTTCTTC. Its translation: CASSQARTREFF. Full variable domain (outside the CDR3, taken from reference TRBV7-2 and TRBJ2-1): GAGVSQSPSNKVTEKGKDVELRCDPISGHTALYWYRQSLGQGLEFLIYFQGNSAPDKSGLPSDRFSAERTGGSVSTLTIQRTQQEDSAVYLCASSQARTREFFGPGTRLTVL.

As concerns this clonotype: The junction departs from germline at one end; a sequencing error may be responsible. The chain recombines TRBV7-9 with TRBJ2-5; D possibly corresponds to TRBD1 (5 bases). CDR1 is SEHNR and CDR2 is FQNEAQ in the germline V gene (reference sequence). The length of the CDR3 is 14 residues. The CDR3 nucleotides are TGTGCCAGCGGCTTGTTCAGGGTCCAAGAGACCCAGTACTTC. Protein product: CASGLFRVQETQYF.

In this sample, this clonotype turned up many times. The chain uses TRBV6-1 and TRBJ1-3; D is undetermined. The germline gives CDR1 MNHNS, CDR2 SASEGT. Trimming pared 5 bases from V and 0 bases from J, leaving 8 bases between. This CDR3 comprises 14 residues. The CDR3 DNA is TGTGCCAGCAGTCGGGCCAGCTCTGGAAACACCATATATTTT. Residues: CASSRASSGNTIYF.